Shown below are 25 T cell receptor beta chains from a single sample sequenced in a study of shared clonotypes between healthy human individuals. CD45RO-negative, CCR7-positively selected cells formed the naive CD8 fraction, excluding terminally differentiated effector memory CD45RA+ cells. The data were produced by immunoSEQ multiplex PCR, yet TCRdb's version contains in-frame clones alone and is incomplete. Among 550,000 to 750,000 clones, roughly 95% were seen once, and the ten largest hold 0.1% to 0.11%. Sample: naive CD8+ T cells sorted from blood. The source is a woman aged 25 to 39 in good health.

J is TRBJ2-1 and V is TRBV7-9; no clear D gene. With 6 bases removed from V and 5 bases from J, the gap between germline ends came to 8 bases. The CDR3 runs to 12 residues. Germline CDR1 reads SEHNR; CDR2 reads FQNEAQ (reference sequence). CDR3 DNA: TGTGCCAGCAGGCTAGACAACAATGAGCAGTTCTTC. This encodes CASRLDNNEQFF.

About this clone itself: The same CDR3 is also encoded by other DNA sequences in this sample. The rearrangement links TRBV7-8 to TRBJ2-7, with D hard to call. This CDR3 is 14 amino acids long. Germline lookup yields CDR1 SGHVS and CDR2 FQNEAQ. V lost 2 bases and J 0 bases, leaving 8 bases between the germline ends. The CDR3 loop reads CASSLLGPSYEQYF. The CDR3, as DNA: TGTGCCAGCAGCTTACTGGGTCCCTCCTACGAGCAGTACTTC.

As to this clone: Other nucleotide sequences in the sample specify the same CDR3. The chain combines TRBV28 with TRBJ2-1; the D is unclear. V dropped 2 bases and J dropped 8 bases, with 7 bases sitting between them. This CDR3 contains 12 residues. CDR1 is MDHEN, CDR2 SYDVKM, per germline. The DNA for the CDR3 is TGTGCCAGCAGTTTAGCTGGGTATGAGCAGTTCTTC. Protein product: CASSLAGYEQFF.

This sequence joins TRBV9 and TRBJ1-5; possibly TRBD1 for D (5 bases). The germline V gene encodes CDR1 SGDLS and CDR2 YYNGEE. V was cut by 1 base and J by 4 bases, with 12 bases left in between. The CDR3 has 15 residues. The CDR3: CASSVSGAGNQPQHF. The CDR3 DNA follows: TGTGCCAGCAGCGTATCCGGGGCCGGGAATCAGCCCCAGCATTTT.

The chain carries TRBV29-1 and TRBJ2-1; D is uncertain. There are 12 residues in the CDR3. CDR1 and CDR2 from the germline V gene are SQVTM and ANQGSEA. Trimming took off 4 bases at V and 4 bases at J, with 8 bases between the two ends. CDR3 region: CSVVGPYNEQFF. The CDR3, as DNA: TGCAGCGTTGTCGGACCATACAATGAGCAGTTCTTC.

The rearrangement uses TRBV5-6 and TRBJ2-7; TRBD1 matches at 7 bases. V was clipped by 3 bases and J by 3 bases; unmatched bases: 3. Germline V CDR1 and CDR2: SGHDT, YYEEEE. The CDR3 is 13 residues long. CDR3 DNA sequence: TGTGCCAGCAGCTCCAACAGGGGCTACGAGCAGTACTTC. Amino acid sequence: CASSSNRGYEQYF.

CDR3: CASSRQENTGELFF. CDR3 nucleotides: TGTGCCAGCAGCCGACAGGAGAACACCGGGGAGCTGTTTTTT. The rearrangement links TRBV7-9 to TRBJ2-2; tentatively, D is TRBD1 (6 bases). CDR1 is SEHNR and CDR2 is FQNEAQ in the germline V gene (reference sequence). V lost 5 bases, J lost 1 base, and 8 bases lay in between. This CDR3 region has 14 residues.

As for this clone: The sample has other DNA sequences that encode this CDR3 too. The chain combines TRBV6-1 with TRBJ2-7; 7 bases are a match to TRBD2. Germline CDR1 MNHNS, CDR2 SASEGT. The CDR3 loop spans 14 amino acids. Trimming took 4 bases from V and 2 from J; bases not matched to a gene: 5. The CDR3 DNA reads as TGTGCCAGCAGTGCTGGACTAGGGGCCTACGAGCAGTACTTC. Translated: CASSAGLGAYEQYF.

V gene TRBV11-2 combines with J gene TRBJ2-1; 7 positions agree with TRBD1. Germline CDR1 and CDR2: SGHAT and FQNNGV. The CDR3 contains 14 residues. Germline trimming cut 1 base from V and 6 bases from J; bases unmatched to any gene: 3. In DNA form, the CDR3 reads TGTGCCAGCAGCTTAGGGGACAGCCTCAATGAGCAGTTCTTC. Translating gives CASSLGDSLNEQFF.

The chain has TRBV7-9 and TRBJ2-1, with 7 positions matching TRBD1. Germline assignment: CDR1 SEHNR and CDR2 FQNEAQ (reference sequence). V lost 1 base, J lost 1 base, and 7 bases stayed unmatched. This CDR3 is built from 17 residues. This CDR3 reads CASSLGRGQRSYNEQFF. DNA of the CDR3: TGTGCCAGCAGCTTAGGAAGGGGACAGCGTTCCTACAATGAGCAGTTCTTC.

This clone was counted once. This chain joins TRBV29-1 and TRBJ1-2; 7 nucleotides line up with TRBD1. The CDR3 runs to 14 residues. V shed 6 bases, J shed 7 bases, and the junction held 14 bases outside the gene matches. From germline, CDR1 is SQVTM and CDR2 ANQGSEA. The CDR3 sequence: CSVGPSNRGAGYTF. DNA of the CDR3: TGCAGCGTCGGCCCTTCAAACAGGGGCGCTGGCTACACCTTC.

This chain joins TRBV6-1 and TRBJ1-1, with a tentative D call TRBD1 (5 bases). Trimming left V 3 bases short and J 6 bases short, with 17 bases between. The CDR3 is 15 amino acids. CDR1 is MNHNS and CDR2 is SASEGT in the germline V gene. The chain's CDR3 is CASSESLLGRAEAFF. The CDR3 DNA reads TGTGCCAGCAGTGAGAGTCTTCTTGGCAGGGCTGAAGCTTTCTTT.

CDR3 in amino acids: CATLATNEKLFF. The CDR3 DNA is TGTGCCACCCTTGCAACTAATGAAAAACTGTTTTTT. The rearrangement joins TRBV6-6 to TRBJ1-4; D gene unclear. The V gene's germline CDR1 is MNHNY and CDR2 SVGAGI (reference sequence). This CDR3 spans 12 amino acids. Trimming took 10 bases from V and 0 from J, leaving 6 bases between them.

Remarks on this clone: The same CDR3 arises from other DNA sequences in this sample as well. The chain links TRBV9 to TRBJ2-7; D might be TRBD2 (5 bases). V lost 0 bases and J lost 6, with 10 bases in between. The CDR3 loop spans 13 amino acids. Germline V gives CDR1 SGDLS, CDR2 YYNGEE. CDR3 DNA sequence: TGTGCCAGCAGCGTAGGGGGAGAAGGCGAGCAGTACTTC. This sequence encodes CASSVGGEGEQYF.

The V and J genes are TRBV27 and TRBJ1-6; D is uncertain. The V gene lost 2 bases and the J gene lost 7 bases, with 15 bases spanning the gap. The CDR3 totals 16 residues. Looked up from germline, CDR1 is MNHEY and CDR2 is SMNVEV (reference sequence). CDR3 sequence (DNA): TGTGCCAGCAGTTTAGTTTTGTCCGGGCCAAATTCACCCCTCCACTTT. Amino acid sequence: CASSLVLSGPNSPLHF.

As concerns this clone: At the DNA level, this CDR3 is encoded by other sequences in the same sample as well. The rearrangement joins TRBV28 to TRBJ1-1; D call uncertain. Trimming pared 5 bases from V and 5 bases from J, leaving 6 bases between. This CDR3 has 11 amino acids. Germline V gene lookup returns CDR1 MDHEN and CDR2 SYDVKM. The CDR3 region has the DNA TGTGCCAGCAGTGTGGGTACTGAAGCTTTCTTT. Translation gives CASSVGTEAFF.

V gene TRBV11-2 combines with J gene TRBJ1-3, with D perhaps TRBD1 (6 bases). The CDR3 contains 15 residues. V lost 4 bases, J lost 7 bases, and 17 bases lay in between. Germline V gene lookup returns CDR1 SGHAT and CDR2 FQNNGV. CDR3 in amino acids: CASSSGRSGANTIYF. CDR3 bases: TGTGCCAGCAGCTCGGGGAGATCAGGGGCGAACACCATATATTTT.

This clone was observed once. This rearrangement joins TRBV28 to TRBJ1-5; D not resolved. V was cut by 6 bases and J by 5 bases, with 8 bases left in between. This CDR3 region has 12 residues. The germline V gene has CDR1 MDHEN and CDR2 SYDVKM. CDR3: CASRNQDQPQHF. CDR3 coding DNA: TGTGCCAGCAGGAATCAGGATCAGCCCCAGCATTTT.

In this sample, this clone turned up a few times. The V and J genes are TRBV6-6 and TRBJ1-2; 10 positions agree with TRBD1. V gave up 5 bases and J gave up 7 bases; unmatched junction bases: 4. The V gene's germline CDR1 is MNHNY and CDR2 SVGAGI (reference sequence). The CDR3 sequence is 13 residues long. The CDR3 DNA sequence: TGTGCCAGCAGTCTCGGGACAGGGGCTGGCTACACCTTC. This codes for CASSLGTGAGYTF.

The J gene is TRBJ2-7, the V gene TRBV6-1; a weak D match, TRBD1 (6 bases). Germline lookup yields CDR1 MNHNS and CDR2 SASEGT. The length of the CDR3 is 12 residues. Trimming cost V 7 bases and J 3 bases, with 10 bases left between them. CDR3 in amino acids: CASTDSLYEQYF. The CDR3 DNA follows: TGTGCCAGCACGGACAGCCTCTACGAGCAGTACTTC.

V gene TRBV2 combines with J gene TRBJ2-5, with D unresolved. Trimming stripped 3 bases from V and 4 bases from J, with 9 bases between. This CDR3 spans 13 amino acids. Germline CDR1 and CDR2: SNHLY and FYNNEI. Here the CDR3 reads CASSDGQTETQYF. CDR3 DNA sequence: TGTGCCAGCAGTGATGGGCAGACAGAGACCCAGTACTTC. Filled out from reference TRBV2 and TRBJ2-5, the complete variable domain reads EPEVTQTPSHQVTQMGQEVILRCVPISNHLYFYWYRQILGQKVEFLVSFYNNEISEKSEIFDDQFSVERPDGSNFTLKIRSTKLEDSAMYFCASSDGQTETQYFGPGTRLLVL.

The rearrangement joins TRBV4-1 to TRBJ2-7; possibly TRBD1 for D (5 bases). CDR1 is MGHRA and CDR2 is YSYEKL in the germline V gene. The CDR3 consists of 19 residues. Trimming shortened V by 0 bases and J by 4 bases, and 25 bases separated the two germline ends. The CDR3, as DNA: TGCGCCAGCAGCCAAGAAACGGAAACAGGCCGGCTTATCATTTACGAGCAGTACTTC. Amino acid sequence: CASSQETETGRLIIYEQYF.

J is TRBJ2-5 and V is TRBV5-1, with 9 positions matching TRBD2. Germline CDR1 and CDR2: SGHRS and YFSETQ. V was clipped by 3 bases and J by 2 bases; unmatched bases: 8. This CDR3 has 16 residues. The CDR3 protein is CASSYPGLAWQETQYF. The CDR3 DNA is TGCGCCAGCAGCTACCCGGGACTAGCTTGGCAAGAGACCCAGTACTTC.

This clone was recorded a few times. The J gene is TRBJ2-7, the V gene TRBV10-2; D gene uncertain. CDR1 WSHSY and CDR2 SAAADI come from the germline V gene. There are 11 residues in the CDR3. With 3 bases removed from V and 3 bases from J, the gap between germline ends came to 3 bases. CDR3 DNA sequence: TGCGCCAGCAGTGACTACTACGAGCAGTACTTC. Translated: CASSDYYEQYF.

This chain links TRBV5-6 with TRBJ2-7; D remains ambiguous. Per germline, CDR1 SGHDT and CDR2 YYEEEE. Deletions cut 1 base from V and 7 bases from J, with 6 bases between. This CDR3 is 11 amino acids long. CDR3 DNA: TGTGCCAGCAGCTTGTTGGAAGAGCAGTACTTC. It encodes CASSLLEEQYF.